The subject of this entry is one TCR beta chain. This sample is part of a study of cytomegalovirus exposure and HLA in healthy donors. A multiplex PCR was run with 60 Vbeta primers and 13 Jbeta primers. Only in-frame clones appear in the TCRdb table, and some are missing; sequencing was by immunoSEQ multiplex PCR. Altogether about 140,000 clones are present, about 80% being singletons, with the ten largest covering roughly 4.8%. The CDR3 sequence is 16 residues long. V shed 2 bases and J 5 bases; nucleotides not matched to a gene: 10. The germline V gene encodes CDR1 SNHLY and CDR2 FYNNEI. This clonotype was obtained from a man in his forties or fifties in good health and CMV-seronegative. Material: PBMCs. The gene calls are TRBV2 and TRBJ2-5; TRBD2 matches 8 bases. CDR3 loop: CASSERRAGAGETQYF. The CDR3 DNA reads TGTGCCAGCAGTGAAAGACGAGCGGGGGCTGGCGAGACCCAGTACTTC.